A selection of T cell receptor beta chains follows, all from one sample in a study of T cells in Graves' hyperthyroidism and ophthalmopathy. One entry per CDR3 protein results from TCRdb running MiXCR on the multiplex PCR reads. The sample carries 480,000 or so distinct CDR3 sequences, 40% to 50% recorded once. The specimen sequenced was peripheral blood or thyroid tissue (not recorded which). All receptors derive from an adult woman with Graves' disease, either hyperthyroidism or ophthalmopathy (not recorded which). CDR3s include the opening cysteine and the closing phenylalanine or tryptophan. The D gene is left open where the match is weak. Rows give clone size only sometimes, using once, few, many, or a class for an expanded clone.

v_call,d_call,clone_size,j_call,cdr3_nt,cdr3_aa
TRBV3-1,TRBD1,.,TRBJ1-3,TGTGCCAGCAGCCAAGGAAGGACAGGGATCGTAAACACCATATATTTT,CASSQGRTGIVNTIYF
TRBV7-3,.,.,TRBJ2-7,.,CASSFYICSVGRGQETQYF
TRBV20-1,TRBD2,.,TRBJ2-3,TGCAGTGCTCGGCTAGCGGGAGTAACAGATACGCAGTATTTT,CSARLAGVTDTQYF
TRBV12-3/TRBV12-4,TRBD1,.,TRBJ1-5,TGTGCCAGCAGGCCCAGGACAGGGGGCGGCAATCAGCCCCAGCATTTT,CASRPRTGGGNQPQHF
TRBV29-1,.,.,TRBJ1-2,TGCAGCGTTGAAGTCGGAGCTAACTATGGCTACACCTTC,CSVEVGANYGYTF
TRBV29-1,TRBD1,few,TRBJ2-6,TGCAGCGTTGGACAGGGCGTCTATGGGGCCAACGTCCTGACTTTC,CSVGQGVYGANVLTF
TRBV3-1,TRBD2,few,TRBJ2-5,TGTGCCAGCAGCCAAAATTCACTAGCGGGAATAAGTGAGACCCAGTACTTC,CASSQNSLAGISETQYF
TRBV7-9,.,many,TRBJ2-7,TGTGCCAGCAGCCTCAAGTCCGGCTCCTACGAGCAGTACTTC,CASSLKSGSYEQYF
TRBV7-9,.,many,TRBJ1-2,TGTGCCAGCAGTGCCAGACCCGAAGGTGGCTACACCTTC,CASSARPEGGYTF
TRBV4-1,TRBD1,.,TRBJ1-2,TGCGCCAGCAGCCAGCCGGCCCGGGACAGGGCTGGCTACACCTTC,CASSQPARDRAGYTF
TRBV7-9,.,.,TRBJ1-1,TGTGCCAGCAGCTTATGGATGGGGACGGACACTGAAGCTTTCTTT,CASSLWMGTDTEAFF
TRBV10-3,TRBD1,.,TRBJ2-7,TGTGCCACTCAACCGGGACAGAGGAGCTCCTACGAGCAGTACTTC,CATQPGQRSSYEQYF
TRBV7-9,TRBD1,.,TRBJ2-2,TGTGCCAGCAGCCTAGACAGGGGGCGAGTCACCGGGGAGCTGTTTTTT,CASSLDRGRVTGELFF
TRBV9,.,few,TRBJ1-1,TGTGCCAGCTCACCAGGGGAGGGTCGGGCTGAAGCTTTCTTT,CASSPGEGRAEAFF
TRBV6-1,TRBD1,.,TRBJ2-2,TGTGCCAGCAGTTATAACCCGGGACAGGTCACCGGGGAGCTGCTTTTT,CASSYNPGQVTGELLF
TRBV3-1,.,.,TRBJ1-3,TGTGCCAGCACCACCACCCTCTCTGGAAACACCATATATTTT,CASTTTLSGNTIYF
TRBV12-3/TRBV12-4,.,many,TRBJ1-1,TGTGCCAGCAGTTCTCGTGAAGTGAACACTGAAGCTTTCTTT,CASSSREVNTEAFF
TRBV28,TRBD2,.,TRBJ2-2,TGTGCCAGCAGCAGACTAGCGGACACCGGGGAGCTGTTTTTT,CASSRLADTGELFF
TRBV5-1,.,many,TRBJ1-2,TGCGCCAGCAGCTTGCACAGGGTCTATGGCTACACCTTC,CASSLHRVYGYTF
TRBV7-9,TRBD1,.,TRBJ2-5,TGTGCCAGCAGCGGGTCCGGGGGTGACAGGGGGTATGAGACCCAGTACTTC,CASSGSGGDRGYETQYF
TRBV7-9,.,.,TRBJ1-1,TGTGCCAGCAGCCCAGGGCTTGGAGCTTTCTTT,CASSPGLGAFF
TRBV10-3,.,few,TRBJ2-2,TGTGCCATCAGTGAGAAGGGACCCATTCGAGCCGGGGAGCTGTTTTTT,CAISEKGPIRAGELFF
TRBV2,.,.,TRBJ2-5,TGTGCCAGCAGTGAAGGTGGCCAGGCGCCCCTCCGCGAGACCCAGTACTTC,CASSEGGQAPLRETQYF
TRBV2,.,many,TRBJ2-5,TGTGCCAGCGGGAAGAGCCAAGAGACCCAGTACTTC,CASGKSQETQYF
TRBV20-1,TRBD2,.,TRBJ2-7,TGCAGTGCTGGAGATTGGGGAGGGCAGGGAAGAGGCGAGCAGTACTTC,CSAGDWGGQGRGEQYF
TRBV29-1,TRBD1,many,TRBJ1-1,TGCAGCGTTACACAGGGGACAAACACTGAAGCTTTCTTT,CSVTQGTNTEAFF
TRBV7-9,.,.,TRBJ2-1,TGTGCCAGCAGGACGGTGGGGTGGCGGCAGTTCTTC,CASRTVGWRQFF
TRBV29-1,.,.,TRBJ2-2,TGCAGCATCCGGGTTTCGAGGGGCACCGGGGAGCTGTTTTTT,CSIRVSRGTGELFF
TRBV27,.,.,TRBJ1-2,TGTGCCAGCAGTTCAGGGGATCGTCATGGCTACACCTTC,CASSSGDRHGYTF
TRBV9,TRBD2,.,TRBJ2-3,TGTGCCAGCAGCGCATATAGCGGGAGAAGCACAGATACGCAGTATTTT,CASSAYSGRSTDTQYF
TRBV15,TRBD1,.,TRBJ1-5,TGTGCCACCAGCAGACGATTAACCGGGACAGCAAATCAGCCCCAGCATTTT,CATSRRLTGTANQPQHF
TRBV10-3,TRBD1,many,TRBJ1-2,TGTGCCATCACCGAGGACAGGAACTATGGCTACACCTTC,CAITEDRNYGYTF
TRBV11-2,.,.,TRBJ1-4,TGTGCCAGCAGTTTCCCGGGACGGAAAGACACTAATGAAAAACTGTTTTTT,CASSFPGRKDTNEKLFF
TRBV29-1,.,.,TRBJ1-2,TGCAGCGCCGGGGACCGAGGAGCGTATGGCTACACCTTC,CSAGDRGAYGYTF
TRBV10-3,TRBD1,many,TRBJ1-5,TGTGCCTCCAGTTCGGGGACAGGAGACGATCAGCCCCAGCATTTT,CASSSGTGDDQPQHF
TRBV7-9,.,.,TRBJ1-2,TGTGCCAGCAGCCCTGGGGGCATAAGCTACACCTTC,CASSPGGISYTF
TRBV9,TRBD1,once,TRBJ2-7,TGTGCCAGCAGCAGTGGACAGGGACTCCTCGAGCAGTACTTC,CASSSGQGLLEQYF
TRBV7-8,.,once,TRBJ2-2,TGTGCCAGCAGCTTGGGCCACACGAACACCGGGGAGCTGTTTTTT,CASSLGHTNTGELFF
TRBV10-3,.,.,TRBJ1-5,TGTGCCATCAGTGAGTCTCCTTTTAGGCATCAGCCCCAGCATTTT,CAISESPFRHQPQHF
TRBV11-2,.,few,TRBJ2-7,TGTGCCAGCAGCTTAGGCGGGCCGTTCTACGAGCAGTACTTC,CASSLGGPFYEQYF
TRBV9,.,.,TRBJ2-5,TGTGCCAGCAGCGTAACCCTAGTTGGGGAGACCCAGTACTTC,CASSVTLVGETQYF
TRBV19,TRBD1,.,TRBJ1-2,TGTGCCAGTAGTACCGGACAGGGGGCTGCCTATGGCTACACCTTC,CASSTGQGAAYGYTF
TRBV7-9,TRBD1,.,TRBJ1-1,TGTGCCAGCAGCCGCCAGGGACAGGCCAATGAAGCTTTCTTT,CASSRQGQANEAFF
TRBV7-6,.,few,TRBJ1-1,TGTGCCAGCAGCCCTGAGTCTCCCCTCACTGAAGCTTTCTTT,CASSPESPLTEAFF
TRBV10-3,TRBD2,.,TRBJ2-3,TGTGCCATCTCGGCCAGACTAGCGTGGAGACATAGCACAGATACGCAGTATTTT,CAISARLAWRHSTDTQYF
TRBV12-3/TRBV12-4,TRBD1,.,TRBJ2-5,TGTGCCGGCAGCACGGACAGGGGGCTTGAGACCCAGTACTTC,CAGSTDRGLETQYF
TRBV6-2/TRBV6-3,.,many,TRBJ2-3,TGTGCCAGCAGCCAATCGGATACGCAGTATTTT,CASSQSDTQYF
TRBV25-1,.,.,TRBJ2-5,TGTGCCAGCAGTGAATTAGGCCAGGGGGAGACCCAGTACTTC,CASSELGQGETQYF
TRBV6-5,.,.,TRBJ2-2,TGTGCCAGCAGTGAAGGTGTTCACGGGGAGCTGTTTTTT,CASSEGVHGELFF
TRBV2,.,many,TRBJ2-7,TGTGCCAGCAGTCCTGACTGGGGCCGCTACGAGCAGTACTTC,CASSPDWGRYEQYF
TRBV14,TRBD1,many,TRBJ1-2,TGTGCCAGCAGCCCCGAGGACAGGGTTGGAGGCTACACCTTC,CASSPEDRVGGYTF
TRBV20-1,.,few,TRBJ2-3,TGCAGTGCTGCGGATGGGGCAGATACGCAGTATTTT,CSAADGADTQYF
TRBV7-9,.,once,TRBJ1-3,TGTGCCAGCAGCTTACCCGACAACTCTGGAAACACCATATATTTT,CASSLPDNSGNTIYF
TRBV7-9,.,.,TRBJ1-4,TGTGCCAGCAGCTTAGAGTTTTTT,CASSLEFF